The 26 T cell receptor beta chains below all came from one sample that was sequenced in a study of OX40 agonist ivuxolimab in advanced cancers. Sequenced by immunoSEQ multiplex PCR; TCRdb stores in-frame clones only, minus some. Here the sample spans 6,500 to 8,500 clones, around 78% being singletons. The sample here was CD4+ or CD8+ T cells sorted from blood, taken in a trial of the OX40 agonist ivuxolimab. Source of these receptors: an adult with an advanced solid tumor such as melanoma, head and neck, liver or kidney cancer.

The chain has TRBV7-9 and TRBJ2-7; D remains ambiguous. The V end lost 5 bases, the J end lost 6 bases, and 20 bases lay between the germline ends. The CDR3 spans 15 residues. The V gene's germline CDR1 is SEHNR and CDR2 FQNEAQ (reference sequence). The CDR3: CASSPTALGIVEQYF. The CDR3 DNA reads TGTGCCAGCAGCCCAACGGCCTTGGGTATTGTCGAGCAGTACTTC.

This chain connects TRBV7-2 to TRBJ2-7; TRBD2 matches at 8 bases. The CDR3 consists of 17 residues. The ends lost 1 base at V and 2 bases at J; junction bases unmatched: 10. CDR1 and CDR2 from the germline V gene are SGHTA and FQGNSA. The chain's CDR3 is CASSLVPVTSVTYEQYF. CDR3 DNA sequence: TGTGCCAGCAGCTTAGTCCCCGTGACTAGCGTAACCTACGAGCAGTACTTC.

The rearrangement links TRBV6-5 to TRBJ2-3; either TRBD1 or TRBD2 may supply D (5 bases each). The ends were cut back, 5 bases at V and 0 bases at J, with 9 bases in the middle. The germline CDR1 and CDR2 sequences are MNHEY and SVGAGI. The CDR3 totals 14 residues. CDR3 in amino acids: CASSPGPSTDTQYF. The CDR3 nucleotides are TGTGCCAGCAGTCCGGGACCGAGCACAGATACGCAGTATTTT.

This rearrangement joins TRBV5-6 to TRBJ2-1, with a tentative D call TRBD1 (5 bases). The V end lost 2 bases, the J end lost 4 bases, and 10 bases lay between the germline ends. The CDR3 has 14 residues. Germline CDR1 and CDR2: SGHDT and YYEEEE. The CDR3 bases are TGTGCCAGCAGCTTCCTAGACAGATACAATGAGCAGTTCTTC. Its translation: CASSFLDRYNEQFF.

The chain carries TRBV1 and TRBJ1-1. TRBV1 corresponds to a pseudogene. This CDR3 has 15 residues. As DNA, the CDR3 is TGCACCAGCAGCCAAGGTCTGGGGGGGGACACTGAAGCTTTCTTT. Encoded protein: CTSSQGLGGDTEAFF.

Note on this clone: Sequence at one end of the junction differs from germline and may be a read error. The chain employs TRBV4-1 and TRBJ2-7, with 8 bases aligning to TRBD1. CDR3 size: 14 residues. Germline V gene lookup returns CDR1 MGHRA and CDR2 YSYEKL. This chain's CDR3 is CASSSSGGRDEQYF. The CDR3 DNA sequence: TGTGCCAGCAGCTCATCAGGGGGCCGCGACGAGCAGTACTTC.

J is TRBJ2-2 and V is TRBV7-2, with D perhaps matching TRBD1 or TRBD2 (5 bases each). This CDR3 comprises 16 residues. The V end lost 5 bases, the J end lost 2 bases, and 15 bases lay between the germline ends. Germline V gene lookup returns CDR1 SGHTA and CDR2 FQGNSA. The CDR3 region is CASSPLEGPNTGELFF. CDR3 sequence (DNA): TGTGCCAGCAGCCCCTTAGAGGGGCCAAACACCGGGGAGCTGTTTTTT.

The gene calls are TRBV7-2 and TRBJ2-1, with 12 bases aligning to TRBD2. CDR3 length equals 13 residues. With 11 bases clipped from V and 5 bases from J, the junction kept 4 bases outside the gene matches. Germline V lookup: CDR1 SGHTA, CDR2 FQGNSA. The chain's CDR3 is CAVLAGGNNEQFF. The CDR3 DNA is TGTGCCGTTCTAGCGGGGGGGAACAATGAGCAGTTCTTC.

V gene TRBV28 combines with J gene TRBJ2-7; tentative D call: TRBD2 (5 bases). Trimming took off 5 bases at V and 0 bases at J, with 14 bases between the two ends. Germline V gene sequence: CDR1 MDHEN, CDR2 SYDVKM. The CDR3 contains 15 residues. This CDR3 is CASSLIFGSSYEQYF. DNA for the CDR3: TGTGCCAGCAGTCTGATTTTTGGGAGCTCCTACGAGCAGTACTTC.

In this sample, this clone turned up a few times. CDR3 DNA: TGTGCCAGCACCCCGGGACGGCAGAACACCGGGGAGCTGTTTTTT. Its translation: CASTPGRQNTGELFF. The chain carries TRBV9 and TRBJ2-2, with D perhaps assigned TRBD1 or TRBD2 (5 bases each). CDR1 and CDR2 from the germline V gene are SGDLS and YYNGEE. CDR3 size: 15 residues. The V end was cut by 6 bases, the J end by 1 base, with 13 bases between.

The V gene is TRBV7-3, the J gene TRBJ2-2; 9 bases map to TRBD2. V dropped 11 bases and J dropped 7; count of bases not matched to a gene: 8. This CDR3 spans 13 amino acids. CDR1 and CDR2 from the germline V gene are SGHTA and FQGTGA. CDR3 in amino acids: CAQSSGRGGELFF. CDR3 bases: TGTGCCCAAAGTAGCGGGAGAGGCGGGGAGCTGTTTTTT.

The chain links TRBV27 to TRBJ1-1, with D perhaps TRBD1 (5 bases). CDR1 and CDR2 (germline): MNHEY, SMNVEV (reference sequence). V shed 2 bases and J shed 4 bases, with 17 bases lying between them. The CDR3 contains 16 residues. The CDR3 region has the DNA TGTGCCAGCAGTTTACGGGTGGGGGGAGTTGGCACTGAAGCTTTCTTT. The encoded protein is CASSLRVGGVGTEAFF.

V and J are TRBV9 and TRBJ1-2; 8 bases fit TRBD1. This CDR3 has 19 residues. J was trimmed by 2 bases and V by 4 bases; bases with no gene match: 19. Germline CDR1 and CDR2: SGDLS and YYNGEE. The chain's CDR3 is CASSSPGPGDRNSNYGYTF. CDR3 DNA sequence: TGTGCCAGCAGCTCCCCAGGTCCAGGGGACAGGAATTCCAACTATGGCTACACCTTC.

The chain links TRBV7-2 to TRBJ2-7; 7 nucleotides agree with TRBD1. There are 16 residues in the CDR3. The V segment lost 1 base and the J segment 5 bases; nucleotides outside the gene matches: 11. The germline V gene encodes CDR1 SGHTA and CDR2 FQGNSA. CDR3 DNA sequence: TGTGCCAGCAGCTTAGATCCGGGACAGTATGACCACGAGCAGTACTTC. The encoded protein is CASSLDPGQYDHEQYF.

This chain uses TRBV7-9 with TRBJ2-2; D gene unclear. CDR1 and CDR2 (germline): SEHNR, FQNEAQ (reference sequence). Deletions cut 6 bases from V and 6 bases from J, with 8 bases between. The CDR3 covers 12 residues. CDR3 coding DNA: TGTGCCAGCAGTTTTGGACCCGGGGAGCTGTTTTTT. Translated, it gives CASSFGPGELFF.

This clone was counted once. The rearrangement joins TRBV5-1 to TRBJ1-1; D perhaps matches TRBD1 (5 bases). The CDR3 extends over 13 amino acids. Trimming removed 3 bases from V and 8 bases from J, with 14 bases in between. Germline V gene sequence: CDR1 SGHRS, CDR2 YFSETQ. The CDR3: CASSSRDSREAFF. CDR3 DNA: TGCGCCAGCAGCTCACGGGACTCTCGAGAAGCTTTCTTT. Full variable domain (rest looked up from reference TRBV5-1 and TRBJ1-1): KAGVTQTPRYLIKTRGQQVTLSCSPISGHRSVSWYQQTPGQGLQFLFEYFSETQRNKGNFPGRFSGRQFSNSRSEMNVSTLELGDSALYLCASSSRDSREAFFGQGTRLTVV.

This clone was seen once. J is TRBJ2-7 and V is TRBV7-2; tentative D call: TRBD2 (5 bases). The V end lost 6 bases, the J end lost 2 bases, and 11 bases lay between the germline ends. This CDR3 contains 13 residues. CDR1 is SGHTA and CDR2 is FQGNSA in the germline V gene. The CDR3 DNA follows: TGTGCCAGCAGTTCCGGACTGACCTACGAGCAGTACTTC. Protein product: CASSSGLTYEQYF. Based on the CDR3 plus reference TRBV7-2 and TRBJ2-7, the full variable domain is GAGVSQSPSNKVTEKGKDVELRCDPISGHTALYWYRQSLGQGLEFLIYFQGNSAPDKSGLPSDRFSAERTGGSVSTLTIQRTQQEDSAVYLCASSSGLTYEQYFGPGTRLTVT.

This clone is medium-sized within its sample. This rearrangement joins TRBV2 to TRBJ2-7; D remains unclear. V lost 2 bases, J lost 2 bases, and 13 bases lay in between. Germline-derived CDR1 and CDR2 are SNHLY and FYNNEI. The CDR3 runs 15 residues. The CDR3 DNA follows: TGTGCCAGCAGTGAAATCGGGTCCCCAGCCTACGAGCAGTACTTC. Translating gives CASSEIGSPAYEQYF. The full variable domain, in which reference TRBV2 and TRBJ2-7 provide the parts outside the CDR3, is EPEVTQTPSHQVTQMGQEVILRCVPISNHLYFYWYRQILGQKVEFLVSFYNNEISEKSEIFDDQFSVERPDGSNFTLKIRSTKLEDSAMYFCASSEIGSPAYEQYFGPGTRLTVT.

The chain joins TRBV6-1 to TRBJ2-7; no clear D. V lost 4 bases to trimming and J lost 5 bases, with 18 bases between them. The CDR3 spans 15 residues. Germline V lookup: CDR1 MNHNS, CDR2 SASEGT. The CDR3 region is CASSASPPAGDEQYF. For the CDR3, the DNA is TGTGCCAGCAGTGCAAGCCCACCGGCAGGCGACGAGCAGTACTTC.

The genes are TRBV30 and TRBJ2-3; 10 bases align to TRBD2. The CDR3 spans 15 residues. The V segment lost 7 bases and the J segment 3 bases; nucleotides outside the gene matches: 10. Per germline, CDR1 GTSNPN and CDR2 SVGIG (reference sequence). CDR3 nucleotides: TGTGCCTCTCCTCTGAGCGGGGGGGCTACAGATACGCAGTATTTT. Translation: CASPLSGGATDTQYF.

The chain joins TRBV2 to TRBJ2-7, with D maybe TRBD2 (6 bases). Trimming took off 5 bases at V and 0 bases at J, with 11 bases between the two ends. The V gene's germline CDR1 is SNHLY and CDR2 FYNNEI. The CDR3 totals 14 residues. The CDR3 DNA reads TGTGCCAGCAGTTTAGCGGAGGCCTCCTACGAGCAGTACTTC. This encodes CASSLAEASYEQYF.

V usage is TRBV19 and J usage is TRBJ2-7, with TRBD1 as a possible D gene (5 bases). Trimming removed 3 bases at V and 4 bases at J, with 31 bases between. The germline gives CDR1 LNHDA, CDR2 SQIVND (reference sequence). The CDR3 has 20 residues. The CDR3 region has the DNA TGTGCCAGTAGTATGGATTGGGTAAACCCGACAGTCGTCCCATCTTACGAGCAGTACTTC. This sequence encodes CASSMDWVNPTVVPSYEQYF.

This chain joins TRBV4-3 and TRBJ2-7; D might be TRBD2 (5 bases). Trimming shortened V by 2 bases and J by 0 bases, and 14 bases separated the two germline ends. The V gene's germline CDR1 is LGHNA and CDR2 YSLEER. This CDR3 has 16 residues. The CDR3 nucleotides read TGCGCCAGCAGCCAATGGATGACTGGGAGCTCCTACGAGCAGTACTTC. The encoded protein is CASSQWMTGSSYEQYF.

This chain uses TRBV28 with TRBJ2-1; tentatively, D is TRBD1 or TRBD2 (5 bases each). The CDR3 is 14 residues long. Germline V gene lookup returns CDR1 MDHEN and CDR2 SYDVKM. V was clipped by 6 bases and J by 4 bases, with 13 bases between them. The CDR3 protein is CASSPIEGYNEQFF. The CDR3 nucleotides read TGTGCCAGCAGCCCTATCGAGGGGTACAATGAGCAGTTCTTC.

This rearrangement joins TRBV11-2 to TRBJ2-2; D tentatively reads TRBD1 or TRBD2 (5 bases each). Trimming cost V 1 base and J 7 bases, with 16 bases left between them. The CDR3 is made up of 16 amino acids. Germline V gene sequence: CDR1 SGHAT, CDR2 FQNNGV. The CDR3 DNA reads as TGTGCCAGCAGCTTAGTAGGCAGGGTGGAGGACGGGGAGCTGTTTTTT. It translates to CASSLVGRVEDGELFF.

This clone occurred once. This chain uses TRBV25-1 with TRBJ2-3; D is uncertain. Deletions cut 6 bases from V and 0 bases from J, with 13 bases between. The CDR3 extends over 15 amino acids. Per germline, CDR1 MGHDK and CDR2 SYGVNS. The DNA for the CDR3 is TGTGCCAGCAGACCCGACTTCACTAGCACAGATACGCAGTATTTT. It specifies CASRPDFTSTDTQYF.